Listed here are 32 T cell receptor beta chains from one sample, sequenced in a study of blood T cells in healthy people across ages. With a J-beta primer mix and a sample-barcoded 5' primer, a second PCR ran 7 to 11 cycles. One entry per CDR3 protein, called by TCRdb with MiXCR from the 5' RACE reads. The sample includes 1.5 million to 2 million distinct CDR3 sequences, roughly two fifths of them seen just once. The sequencing sample was made of blood. All receptors derive from a human donor in good health.

The chain has TRBV6-2 or TRBV6-3 and TRBJ2-7; 10 bases are shared with TRBD2. The CDR3 covers 14 residues. Germline values: CDR1 MNHEY, CDR2 SVGEGT. Germline trimming cut 6 bases from V and 5 bases from J; bases unmatched to any gene: 7. The CDR3 coding sequence is TGTGCCAGCAGCCAAAGCGGGGGGGCCCACGAGCAGTACTTC. Its protein product is CASSQSGGAHEQYF.

CDR3 nucleotide sequence: TGTGCCAGCAGTTACTCGTGGGGGGGCACTGAAGCTTTCTTT. It is translated as CASSYSWGGTEAFF. The chain uses TRBV6-2 or TRBV6-3 and TRBJ1-1, with D perhaps TRBD1 (5 bases). Deletions cut 0 bases from V and 4 bases from J, with 9 bases between. The CDR3 loop spans 14 amino acids. CDR1 MNHEY and CDR2 SVGEGT come from the germline V gene.

The chain links TRBV7-9 to TRBJ1-1, with TRBD1 identical over 10 bases. The CDR3 runs 13 residues. The trim removed 6 bases at V and 11 bases at J, leaving 9 bases unmatched. Germline assignment: CDR1 SEHNR and CDR2 FQNEAQ (reference sequence). For the CDR3, the DNA is TGTGCCAGCAGTTATCCCGGGACAGGGGACGCTTTCTTT. Translating gives CASSYPGTGDAFF. The full variable domain, its missing parts supplied by reference TRBV7-9 and TRBJ1-1, is DTGVSQNPRHKITKRGQNVTFRCDPISEHNRLYWYRQTLGQGPEFLTYFQNEAQLEKSRLLSDRFSAERPKGSFSTLEIQRTEQGDSAMYLCASSYPGTGDAFFGQGTRLTVV.

This clonotype was seen only a few times. V gene TRBV20-1 combines with J gene TRBJ2-1, with 9 bases identical to TRBD2. The CDR3 loop spans 14 amino acids. J lost 4 bases, V lost 6 bases, and 7 bases had no gene match. Germline V gene lookup returns CDR1 DFQATT and CDR2 SNEGSKA (reference sequence). This CDR3 is CSATSSGGYNEQFF. The CDR3 bases are TGCAGTGCCACTTCGAGCGGGGGGTACAATGAGCAGTTCTTC.

A word on this clonotype: Compared with germline, one end of the junction differs, possibly owing to a read error. The V gene is TRBV6-5, the J gene TRBJ2-3, with D uncertain. Germline V gene data show CDR1 as MNHEY and CDR2 as SVGAGI. The CDR3 sequence is 14 residues long. Written as DNA, the CDR3 is TGTGCCGGCAGTTACTCGACCGACACAGATACGCAGTATTTT. Its translation is CAGSYSTDTDTQYF.

This clonotype occurred a few times. V is TRBV2 and J is TRBJ2-7, with D possibly matching TRBD1 (9 bases). The CDR3 length is 13 residues. Germline V gives CDR1 SNHLY, CDR2 FYNNEI. V was clipped by 8 bases and J by 3 bases, with 14 bases between them. For the CDR3, the DNA is TGTGCCAGCGCGGGGGGACAGGGCTACGAGCAGTACTTC. It translates to CASAGGQGYEQYF.

This rearrangement joins TRBV2 to TRBJ1-1; 7 bases are shared with TRBD1. CDR3 length equals 15 residues. The J segment lost 3 bases and the V segment lost 8 bases, leaving 12 bases of the junction unmatched. In germline, CDR1 is SNHLY, CDR2 FYNNEI. CDR3 DNA sequence: TGTGCCAGCGGCGTGGGACAGAAACTGGACACTGAAGCTTTCTTT. Protein: CASGVGQKLDTEAFF.

This clonotype was found a few times. The CDR3 region is CASSFDQGVSYEQYF. The CDR3, as DNA: TGTGCCAGCAGCTTCGACCAGGGGGTTTCCTACGAGCAGTACTTC. V usage is TRBV11-2 and J usage is TRBJ2-7; the match to TRBD1 covers 7 bases. With V trimmed by 3 bases and J by 1 base, 6 bases remained unmatched. The CDR3 is 15 amino acids. The germline V gene encodes CDR1 SGHAT and CDR2 FQNNGV.

The sample holds a few counts of this clonotype. The CDR3 protein is CASSFGLPNTEAFF. The CDR3 nucleotides are TGCGCCAGCAGCTTTGGGCTGCCGAACACTGAAGCTTTCTTT. This rearrangement joins TRBV5-1 to TRBJ1-1; D remains unclear. V lost 2 bases and J 1 base, leaving 9 bases between the germline ends. Germline V gene data show CDR1 as SGHRS and CDR2 as YFSETQ. This CDR3 has 14 amino acids.

The chain employs TRBV7-2 and TRBJ2-7; the D gene is possibly TRBD1 (6 bases). The CDR3 runs to 15 residues. Trimming took 3 bases from V and 3 from J, leaving 15 bases between them. Germline loops: CDR1 SGHTA, CDR2 FQGNSA. CDR3 in DNA: TGTGCCAGCAGCTTCGCCGGACAGCCGGTCTACGAGCAGTACTTC. Protein product: CASSFAGQPVYEQYF. Looking up the rest from reference TRBV7-2 and TRBJ2-7 gives the full variable domain: GAGVSQSPSNKVTEKGKDVELRCDPISGHTALYWYRQSLGQGLEFLIYFQGNSAPDKSGLPSDRFSAERTGGSVSTLTIQRTQQEDSAVYLCASSFAGQPVYEQYFGPGTRLTVT.

The V and J genes are TRBV5-4 and TRBJ2-1; 13 positions match TRBD2. Trimming at V came to 7 bases and at J to 3 bases, leaving 7 bases not matched to a gene. The CDR3 loop spans 16 amino acids. Germline V gene data show CDR1 as SGHNT and CDR2 as YYREEE (reference sequence). This CDR3 is CASGRTSGGLYNEQFF. CDR3 sequence (DNA): TGTGCCAGCGGCCGGACTAGCGGGGGTCTCTACAATGAGCAGTTCTTC.

The CDR3 nucleotides read TGCGCCAGCAGCCAAGACCCCGTCCCCTACTATGGCTACACCTTC. This gives the protein CASSQDPVPYYGYTF. The chain carries TRBV4-3 and TRBJ1-2; no reliable D call. Trimming shortened V by 0 bases and J by 3 bases, and 11 bases separated the two germline ends. Germline V gene sequence: CDR1 LGHNA, CDR2 YSLEER. There are 15 residues in the CDR3.

A few counts support this clonotype. The V gene is TRBV20-1, the J gene TRBJ2-1, with TRBD2 identical over 12 bases. The length of the CDR3 is 16 residues. Germline V gene sequence: CDR1 DFQATT, CDR2 SNEGSKA (reference sequence). The V segment lost 3 bases and the J segment 8 bases; nucleotides outside the gene matches: 11. CDR3 in amino acids: CSASDPRLAGVYEQFF. The CDR3 nucleotides read TGCAGTGCTAGTGACCCAAGACTAGCGGGGGTCTATGAGCAGTTCTTC.

The J gene is TRBJ2-6, the V gene TRBV20-1; possible D gene TRBD2, 6 bases. CDR3 length: 18 residues. The germline V gene encodes CDR1 DFQATT and CDR2 SNEGSKA (reference sequence). The V gene lost 0 bases and the J gene lost 0 bases, with 15 bases spanning the gap. CDR3 nucleotide sequence: TGCAGTGCTAGAGATCACGAGGGACTTGGCTCTGGGGCCAACGTCCTGACTTTC. Translation gives CSARDHEGLGSGANVLTF.

V is TRBV5-1 and J is TRBJ1-1; 7 nucleotides match TRBD1. Trimming removed 4 bases from V and 2 bases from J; junction bases left unmatched: 8. CDR3 length equals 15 residues. Germline values: CDR1 SGHRS, CDR2 YFSETQ. The CDR3 nucleotides are TGCGCCAGCAGCCCCCGGACAGGCGACAACACTGAAGCTTTCTTT. Translating gives CASSPRTGDNTEAFF.

The chain combines TRBV28 with TRBJ2-4, with unresolved D. TRBJ2-7 explains the end of the DNA better; the J call may be wrong. There are 11 residues in the CDR3. Germline lookup yields CDR1 MDHEN and CDR2 SYDVKM. The CDR3 is CAAKANYEQYF. CDR3 nucleotides: TGTGCCGCTAAGGCCAACTACGAGCAGTACTTC.

The chain joins TRBV4-3 to TRBJ1-6; D ambiguous. From germline, CDR1 is LGHNA and CDR2 YSLEER. The CDR3 runs to 14 residues. Between the trimmed V and J ends, which lost 0 bases and 14 bases, there was a span of 14 bases. The CDR3 coding sequence is TGCGCCAGCAGCCAAGATCTGGCAGGCCGATCCCTCCACTTT. Protein sequence: CASSQDLAGRSLHF.

The chain couples TRBV9 to TRBJ1-2, with 7 bases lining up with TRBD1. The CDR3 has 13 residues. From germline, CDR1 is SGDLS and CDR2 YYNGEE. Trimming removed 7 bases from V and 2 bases from J; junction bases left unmatched: 5. The CDR3 sequence: CASGGQLNYGYTF. The CDR3 DNA reads as TGTGCCAGCGGGGGACAGCTGAACTATGGCTACACCTTC.

This clonotype was seen many times. At one end the junction does not follow the germline gene, possibly because of a read error. J is TRBJ2-4 and V is TRBV5-1, with 9 bases identical to TRBD1. The tail of the sequence fits TRBJ2-7 better, so the J call may be wrong. The CDR3 is 14 residues long. Germline V gene lookup returns CDR1 SGHRS and CDR2 YFSETQ. The CDR3 bases are TGTGCCAGCAGCTTAGGGACAGGGTCGGACGAGCAGTACTTC. Residues: CASSLGTGSDEQYF.

The chain combines TRBV5-1 with TRBJ2-1; TRBD2 matches at 11 bases. Trimming removed 1 base from V and 10 bases from J; junction bases left unmatched: 7. CDR3 size: 15 residues. Germline-derived CDR1 and CDR2 are SGHRS and YFSETQ. The CDR3 nucleotides are TGCGCCAGCAGCTTGTCTAGCGGGGGGTTTGGCGAGCAGTTCTTC. This sequence encodes CASSLSSGGFGEQFF.

J is TRBJ1-1 and V is TRBV29-1; the D gene is possibly TRBD1 (6 bases). CDR3 length: 13 amino acids. Germline V gene data show CDR1 as SQVTM and CDR2 as ANQGSEA. V lost 7 bases and J lost 0, with 12 bases in between. CDR3 protein: CSATQGLNTEAFF. As DNA, the CDR3 is TGCAGCGCGACCCAGGGGTTGAACACTGAAGCTTTCTTT.

The rearrangement uses TRBV20-1 and TRBJ1-1; D is ambiguous. V lost 2 bases and J 0 bases, leaving 10 bases between the germline ends. Germline lookup yields CDR1 DFQATT and CDR2 SNEGSKA (reference sequence). The CDR3 covers 14 residues. The chain's CDR3 is CSARSGRMNTEAFF. CDR3 bases: TGCAGTGCTAGATCTGGACGGATGAACACTGAAGCTTTCTTT.

The chain combines TRBV3-1 with TRBJ1-6; TRBD1 matches 8 bases. V lost 5 bases and J lost 7; bases outside the gene matches: 7. Germline V gives CDR1 LGHDT, CDR2 YNNKEL (reference sequence). The CDR3 loop spans 15 amino acids. CDR3 nucleotide sequence: TGTGCCAGCAGCTCGACGTGGGACAGGAATTCACCCCTCCACTTT. Protein product: CASSSTWDRNSPLHF.

The V call is TRBV5-6, the J call TRBJ1-6; D possibly corresponds to TRBD1 (5 bases). The CDR3 contains 16 residues. Trimming took off 4 bases at V and 8 bases at J, with 19 bases between the two ends. Germline V CDR1 and CDR2: SGHDT, YYEEEE. Here the CDR3 reads CASSRDSDIRHSPLHF. The CDR3, as DNA: TGTGCCAGCAGCCGGGACTCCGACATAAGACATTCACCCCTCCACTTT.

This clonotype was found many times. V is TRBV6-2 or TRBV6-3 and J is TRBJ2-5; D possibly corresponds to TRBD1 (5 bases). The V end was cut by 6 bases, the J end by 2 bases, with 10 bases between. CDR3 length: 13 residues. Germline-derived CDR1 and CDR2 are MNHEY and SVGEGT. The CDR3: CASSDSSQETQYF. Here the CDR3 DNA reads TGTGCCAGCAGCGACAGCTCTCAAGAGACCCAGTACTTC.

This clonotype has just a few counts. The chain has TRBV4-3 and TRBJ2-5; no definite D call. With the DNA end fitting TRBJ2-7 better, the J assignment may be wrong. The CDR3 consists of 13 residues. Germline values: CDR1 LGHNA, CDR2 YSLEER. The chain's CDR3 is CASSQDTQDEQYF. The CDR3 DNA is TGCGCCAGCAGCCAAGATACCCAAGACGAGCAGTACTTC.

This chain's CDR3 is CASTLDEGSNTEAFF. CDR3 in DNA: TGTGCCAGCACCCTGGACGAGGGGTCCAACACTGAAGCTTTCTTT. The chain uses TRBV4-2 and TRBJ1-1; D might be TRBD1 (5 bases). Germline CDR1 is LGHNA and CDR2 is YNFKEQ. There are 15 residues in the CDR3. V lost 7 bases, J lost 2 bases, and 17 bases lay in between.

This clonotype was observed a handful of times. The chain carries TRBV4-1 and TRBJ2-1; a weak D match, TRBD2 (6 bases). The CDR3 is 15 residues long. Looked up from germline, CDR1 is MGHRA and CDR2 is YSYEKL. Trimming removed 3 bases from V and 1 base from J, with 10 bases in between. The CDR3 DNA reads TGCGCCAGCAGCCACCGAGCGGGTTCCTACAATGAGCAGTTCTTC. This codes for CASSHRAGSYNEQFF.

This sequence joins TRBV12-3 or TRBV12-4 and TRBJ2-3, with TRBD1 matching over 11 bases. This CDR3 region has 15 residues. Trimming removed 6 bases from V and 1 base from J; junction bases left unmatched: 3. The CDR3 spells CASRWGQGGTDTQYF. CDR3 coding DNA: TGTGCCAGCAGGTGGGGACAGGGGGGCACAGATACGCAGTATTTT.

This clonotype was counted a few times. The rearrangement links TRBV29-1 to TRBJ2-1; 9 nucleotides agree with TRBD2. The J call may be in error: the DNA end matches TRBJ2-7 better. Germline CDR1 reads SQVTM; CDR2 reads ANQGSEA. There are 16 residues in the CDR3. The CDR3, as DNA: TGCAGCGCCAGGGCGGGGGGGCCACTACCATACAATGAGCAGTACTTC. This gives the protein CSARAGGPLPYNEQYF.

A note on this clonotype: One junction end disagrees with the germline gene, perhaps due to a read error. The chain couples TRBV7-2 to TRBJ1-4, with D perhaps TRBD1 (5 bases). CDR3 length equals 15 residues. Germline CDR1 reads SGHTA; CDR2 reads FQGNSA. CDR3 in amino acids: CASNLVSGGDEKLFF. The CDR3 DNA follows: TGTGCCAGCAACTTAGTGTCGGGGGGTGATGAAAAACTGTTTTTT.

This clonotype was seen only a few times. V is TRBV5-1 and J is TRBJ2-2; D is unresolved. The CDR3 consists of 13 residues. Germline CDR1 and CDR2: SGHRS and YFSETQ. With 0 bases removed from V and 6 bases from J, the gap between germline ends came to 6 bases. The CDR3 coding sequence is TGCGCCAGCAGCTTGGAACCCTCCGGGGAGCTGTTTTTT. Amino acids: CASSLEPSGELFF. Complete variable domain (other parts from reference TRBV5-1 and TRBJ2-2): KAGVTQTPRYLIKTRGQQVTLSCSPISGHRSVSWYQQTPGQGLQFLFEYFSETQRNKGNFPGRFSGRQFSNSRSEMNVSTLELGDSALYLCASSLEPSGELFFGEGSRLTVL.